The rows below give T cell receptor beta chains drawn from one sample of a study of siplizumab effects on memory and regulatory T cells. TCRdb's table, derived via immunoSEQ multiplex PCR, lists solely in-frame clones and lacks some. The table shows around 86,000 clones, with 90% to 95% occurring only once. The material sequenced was non-Treg CD4+ T cells sorted from blood. Receptors were obtained from a human donor in good health. Both conserved end residues are trimmed from each CDR3. Each record gives: V gene, J gene, CDR3 protein.

TRBV6-5	TRBJ1-2	ASSTRTGSGYT
TRBV7-2	TRBJ1-1	ASSLASKNTEAF
TRBV30	TRBJ2-1	AWSNGIYNEQF
TRBV19	TRBJ1-1	ASSIAAGREAF
TRBV7-3	TRBJ1-5	ASSLTYNQPQH
TRBV5-1	TRBJ1-2	ASSLSGQNNYGYT
TRBV29-1	TRBJ1-2	SVEGGGFYGYT
TRBV15	TRBJ1-2	ATSRDLHYGYT
TRBV9	TRBJ2-3	ASGSGSADTQY
TRBV14	TRBJ1-5	ASSQDKQPQPQH
TRBV19	TRBJ2-2	ASSIVQSGELF
TRBV18	TRBJ2-1	ASSPPGGSYNEQF
TRBV6-5	TRBJ1-2	ASSIHRGSGGYT
TRBV11-2	TRBJ2-1	ASRKQGVVYNEQF
TRBV18	TRBJ2-3	ASSPTAPWADTQY
TRBV23-1	TRBJ2-3	ASIFSFSDTQY
TRBV4-2	TRBJ1-1	ASSTDTEAF
TRBV4-1	TRBJ1-4	ASSRTGVGDNEKLF
TRBV2	TRBJ2-7	ASSLGYEQY
TRBV6-5	TRBJ2-7	ASSYRVGQTYEQY
TRBV6-6	TRBJ1-3	ASSYSRLSGNTIY
TRBV9	TRBJ2-5	ASSWGGSGGGETQY
TRBV9	TRBJ2-5	ASSVAPQETQY
TRBV29-1	TRBJ2-2	SASIAGGPTGELF
TRBV5-1	TRBJ2-5	ASSRDKETQY
TRBV7-9	TRBJ2-3	ASSFTGERTDTQY
TRBV19	TRBJ1-2	ASSIVGNYGYT
TRBV7-9	.	ASSETSGTQY
TRBV15	TRBJ1-3	ATSTNRVPFSGNTIY
TRBV6-1	TRBJ2-2	ASSGEGGWGTGELF
TRBV2	TRBJ1-6	ASRWTEGGSPLH
TRBV6-5	TRBJ2-1	ASSYTGGSSYNEQF
TRBV25-1	TRBJ1-4	ASSETVLNEKLF
TRBV10-1	TRBJ1-6	ASSESSEGSPLH
TRBV18	TRBJ2-7	ASSPPPTAGRAFYEQY
TRBV5-1	TRBJ2-4	ASSLVGGQGFDIQY
TRBV6-5	TRBJ2-3	ASTPRDPTDTQY
TRBV6-6	TRBJ1-1	ASSARQEINTEAF
TRBV6-1	TRBJ1-1	ATGQGKGVTEAF
TRBV9	TRBJ1-1	ASSAHGGTGTEAF
TRBV6-1	TRBJ1-5	ASSEGAGINQPQH
TRBV6-4	TRBJ2-3	ASSLGTARTDTQY
TRBV19	TRBJ2-2	ASSGGLAGGNTGELF
TRBV7-6	TRBJ2-5	ASSLDSGTGKTQY
TRBV7-7	TRBJ2-1	ASSSEPGLGSNEQF
TRBV19	TRBJ2-3	ASRIQGAWADTQY
TRBV19	TRBJ2-1	ASTRDRGLYNEQF